The 4 T cell receptor beta chains listed next were all sequenced from one sample in a study of cytomegalovirus exposure and HLA in healthy donors. The data were produced by immunoSEQ multiplex PCR, yet TCRdb's version contains in-frame clones alone and is incomplete. The data hold some 210,000 clones, with roughly 84% observed a single time. Sequenced: PBMCs. Receptors were obtained from a woman between 18 and 29 years old in good health and CMV-seropositive.

The chain employs TRBV28 and TRBJ1-5; 10 bases fit TRBD1. The CDR3 is made up of 16 amino acids. CDR1 MDHEN and CDR2 SYDVKM come from the germline V gene. Unmatched junction bases numbered 9, after V lost 3 bases and J lost 7 bases. Here the CDR3 reads CASSFPGQGGRQPQHF. CDR3 sequence (DNA): TGTGCCAGCAGTTTCCCTGGACAGGGGGGGCGGCAGCCCCAGCATTTT.

Here the CDR3 DNA reads TGTGCCAGCTCCTCGGGGGGTTCTGGGTACGAGCAGTACTTC. Translated, it gives CASSSGGSGYEQYF. The chain employs TRBV28 and TRBJ2-7, with 7 bases lining up with TRBD2. V shed 8 bases and J 4 bases; nucleotides not matched to a gene: 11. Germline CDR1 reads MDHEN; CDR2 reads SYDVKM. This CDR3 region has 14 residues.

CDR3 DNA sequence: TGTGCCAGCAGTTCCTTAGCTGCCAATGAGCAGTTCTTC. Protein sequence: CASSSLAANEQFF. This chain links TRBV6-4 with TRBJ2-1, with unresolved D. Germline values: CDR1 MRHNA, CDR2 SNTAGT. CDR3 length equals 13 residues. Between the trimmed V and J ends, which lost 5 bases and 6 bases, there was a span of 11 bases.

The V call is TRBV29-1, the J call TRBJ2-5, with D possibly being TRBD2 (5 bases). V lost 7 bases and J lost 1, with 13 bases in between. Germline V gives CDR1 SQVTM, CDR2 ANQGSEA. CDR3 size: 13 residues. This chain's CDR3 is CSALRASQETQYF. The CDR3 DNA reads TGCAGCGCCCTGCGGGCCTCCCAAGAGACCCAGTACTTC.